The rows below give T cell receptor beta chains drawn from one sample of a study of blood T cell repertoires in COVID-19. Clones were sequenced by immunoSEQ multiplex PCR, and TCRdb holds only the in-frame ones, with some missing. The table lists 130,000 to 150,000 clones, under 90% of them singletons, with 35% to 40% in the top ten. Sequenced sample: peripheral blood. The receptors derive from a human donor in a cohort sampled during active COVID-19. CDR3s include the opening cysteine and the closing phenylalanine or tryptophan. D genes are given only for firm matches. Size tells how often a clone was seen (once, few, many) or the class of an expanded clone, and some rows leave it out.

>TRBD1|TRBJ1-2|TRBV7-8|.
CASSLATPQGTYGYTF
TGTGCCAGCAGCCTCGCTACTCCACAGGGGACCTATGGCTACACCTTC
>TRBD1|TRBJ2-7|TRBV19|.
CASSRKTGSNSYEQYF
TGTGCCAGTAGTAGAAAGACAGGGTCAAATAGCTACGAGCAGTACTTC
>TRBD1|TRBJ2-2|TRBV29-1|.
CSGKTGANTGELFF
TGCAGCGGGAAGACAGGGGCGAACACCGGGGAGCTGTTTTTT
>.|TRBJ2-5|TRBV7-6|.
CASSSITRGAETQYF
TGTGCCAGCAGCTCTATAACGCGGGGCGCGGAGACCCAGTACTTC
>TRBD1|TRBJ1-2|TRBV28|.
CASRSDRGQVYGYTF
TGTGCCAGCAGATCAGACAGGGGGCAGGTCTATGGCTACACCTTC
>.|TRBJ2-7|TRBV4-1|.
CASSQDGGLSSYEQYF
TGCGCCAGCAGCCAAGATGGCGGGTTAAGCTCCTACGAGCAGTACTTC
>TRBD2|TRBJ2-7|TRBV11-2|.
CASNPGVAGTYEQYF
TGTGCCAGCAACCCCGGGGTAGCGGGGACCTACGAGCAGTACTTC
>TRBD2|TRBJ2-3|TRBV4-2|.
CASSQARLAGGEVDTQYF
TGTGCCAGCAGCCAAGCCCGACTAGCGGGGGGGGAGGTAGATACGCAGTATTTT
>.|TRBJ2-5|TRBV3-1/TRBV3-2|.
CASSQGMASVGKRTQYF
TGTGCCAGCAGTCAAGGTATGGCTAGCGTGGGGAAGAGGACCCAGTACTTC
>.|TRBJ2-2|TRBV5-1|.
CASSSGLTNTGELFF
TGCGCCAGCAGCTCGGGACTCACGAACACCGGGGAGCTGTTTTTT
>.|TRBJ2-7|TRBV5-1|once
CASSLEAGRSYEQYF
TGCGCCAGCAGCTTGGAGGCAGGCCGCTCCTACGAGCAGTACTTC
>TRBD2|TRBJ2-3|TRBV7-3|.
CASSQTSGYTDTQYF
TGTGCCAGCAGCCAGACTAGCGGGTACACAGATACGCAGTATTTT
>TRBD1|TRBJ1-1|TRBV5-6|.
CASSRQGGVTEAFF
TGTGCCAGCAGCCGACAGGGGGGGGTCACTGAAGCTTTCTTT
>.|TRBJ2-5|TRBV2|.
CASLGTEETQYF
TGTGCCAGCCTCGGAACAGAAGAGACCCAGTACTTC
>TRBD1|TRBJ1-6|TRBV3-1/TRBV3-2|.
CASSQLGTGGSPLHF
TGTGCCAGCAGCCAACTCGGGACAGGGGGTTCACCCCTCCACTTT
>.|TRBJ2-7|TRBV9|.
CASSLGGFGYEQYF
TGTGCCAGCAGCCTGGGCGGGTTTGGCTACGAGCAGTACTTC
>.|TRBJ1-5|TRBV6-2/TRBV6-3|.
CASSYSSGPSQPQHF
TGTGCCAGCAGTTACTCGAGCGGGCCCAGTCAGCCCCAGCATTTT
>.|TRBJ2-5|TRBV5-1|.
CASSLGGGEETQYF
TGCGCCAGCAGCTTGGGAGGGGGTGAGGAGACCCAGTACTTC
>TRBD1|TRBJ2-1|TRBV4-3|.
CASSPGSGGSYYNEQFF
TGCGCCAGCAGCCCCGGGTCAGGGGGCTCCTACTACAATGAGCAGTTCTTC
>.|TRBJ1-1|TRBV28|many
CASRQGLNTEAFF
TGTGCCAGCAGACAGGGACTGAACACTGAAGCTTTCTTT
>.|TRBJ1-2|TRBV15|.
CATSRDPGAYGYTF
TGTGCCACCAGCAGAGACCCTGGGGCCTATGGCTACACCTTC
>TRBD1|TRBJ1-2|TRBV4-1|.
CASSQGRTDRGFNYGYTF
TGCGCCAGCAGCCAAGGGAGGACGGACAGGGGGTTTAACTATGGCTACACCTTC
>.|TRBJ1-2|TRBV24-1|.
CATSDLGGADQGYGYTF
TGTGCCACCAGTGATTTGGGGGGGGCAGATCAAGGCTATGGCTACACCTTC
>.|TRBJ1-2|TRBV14|.
CASSQDLGYGYTF
TGTGCCAGCAGCCAAGATCTCGGGTATGGCTACACCTTC
>TRBD2|TRBJ2-7|TRBV11-2|.
CASSLELAGTYEQYF
TGTGCCAGCAGCTTAGAATTAGCGGGGACCTACGAGCAGTACTTC
>.|TRBJ1-5|TRBV7-9|once
CASSLQVQPQHF
TGTGCCAGCAGCCTACAGGTTCAGCCCCAGCATTTT
>.|TRBJ1-2|TRBV11-2|few
CASSLDWGSYGYTF
TGTGCCAGCAGCTTAGATTGGGGCAGTTATGGCTACACCTTC
>TRBD1|TRBJ1-1|TRBV7-9|.
CASSRDRGITEAFF
TGTGCCAGCAGCCGAGACAGGGGTATCACTGAAGCTTTCTTT
>TRBD2|TRBJ2-3|TRBV4-1|.
CASSQDHLLGVGRLARRDTQYF
TGCGCCAGCAGCCAAGACCACCTCCTGGGGGTCGGGAGACTAGCGCGGAGGGATACGCAGTATTTT
>TRBD2|TRBJ2-5|TRBV11-3|.
CASSPGLAGGETQYF
TGTGCCAGCAGCCCGGGACTAGCGGGGGGTGAGACCCAGTACTTC
>.|TRBJ1-5|TRBV6-5|few
CASSYSGGQQPQHF
TGTGCCAGCAGTTACTCCGGGGGGCAACAGCCCCAGCATTTT
>TRBD1|TRBJ1-2|TRBV27|.
CASSFLQGAGGYTF
TGTGCCAGCAGTTTCCTTCAGGGGGCTGGTGGCTACACCTTC
>.|TRBJ1-5|TRBV6-6|.
CASSMEGYSNQPQHF
TGTGCCAGCAGTATGGAGGGGTATAGCAATCAGCCCCAGCATTTT
>.|TRBJ1-6|TRBV21-1|.
CAIPFLYNSPLHF
TGTGCCATTCCTTTCCTGTATAATTCACCCCTCCACTTT
>.|TRBJ2-7|TRBV7-6|.
CASSSPSGGVPYEQYF
TGTGCCAGCAGCTCCCCCTCGGGGGGCGTACCATACGAGCAGTACTTC
>TRBD2|TRBJ2-5|TRBV10-3|.
CAISESYRLAGKETQYF
TGTGCCATCAGTGAGTCATATCGACTAGCGGGGAAAGAGACCCAGTACTTC
>TRBD1|TRBJ1-3|TRBV7-2|.
CASSLGRGQGFSGNTIYF
TGTGCCAGCAGCTTAGGAAGGGGACAGGGATTCTCTGGAAACACCATATATTTT
>.|TRBJ1-1|TRBV9|.
CASSPGHVGGSTEAFF
TGTGCCAGCAGCCCCGGTCATGTGGGAGGATCCACTGAAGCTTTCTTT
>.|TRBJ1-1|TRBV14|.
CASSLQGGVGTEAFF
TGTGCCAGCAGCCTACAGGGAGGGGTAGGCACTGAAGCTTTCTTT
>TRBD2|TRBJ2-7|TRBV7-9|.
CASSSRGGSEQYF
TGTGCCAGCAGCTCCCGCGGGGGTTCCGAGCAGTACTTC
>TRBD1|TRBJ1-1|TRBV7-2|few
CASSLDRGHTEAFF
TGTGCCAGCAGCTTAGATAGGGGGCACACTGAAGCTTTCTTT
>.|TRBJ1-1|TRBV19|.
CASSSGGGNTEAFF
TGTGCCAGTAGCTCGGGGGGCGGGAACACTGAAGCTTTCTTT
>.|TRBJ1-5|TRBV4-1|.
CASSQDLSGGVGQPQHF
TGCGCCAGCAGCCAAGATTTGTCGGGGGGCGTTGGTCAGCCCCAGCATTTT